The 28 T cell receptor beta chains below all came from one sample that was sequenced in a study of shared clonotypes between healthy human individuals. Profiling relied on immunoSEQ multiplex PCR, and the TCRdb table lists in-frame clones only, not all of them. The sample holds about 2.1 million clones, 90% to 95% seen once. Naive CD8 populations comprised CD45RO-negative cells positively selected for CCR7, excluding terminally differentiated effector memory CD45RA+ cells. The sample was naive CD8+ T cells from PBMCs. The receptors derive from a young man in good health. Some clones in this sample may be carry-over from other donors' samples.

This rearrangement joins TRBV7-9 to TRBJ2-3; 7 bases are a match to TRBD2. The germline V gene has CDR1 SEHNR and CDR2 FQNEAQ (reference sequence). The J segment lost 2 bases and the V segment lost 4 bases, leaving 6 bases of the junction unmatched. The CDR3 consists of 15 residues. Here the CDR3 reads CASSSTSTSTDTQYF. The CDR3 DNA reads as TGTGCCAGCAGCTCGACTAGCACCTCCACAGATACGCAGTATTTT.

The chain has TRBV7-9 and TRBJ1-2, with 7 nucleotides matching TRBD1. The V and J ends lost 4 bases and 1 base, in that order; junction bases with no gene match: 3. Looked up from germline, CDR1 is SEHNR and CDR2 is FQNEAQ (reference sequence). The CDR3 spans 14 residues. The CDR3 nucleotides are TGTGCCAGCAGCTGGGGACAGATTAACTATGGCTACACCTTC. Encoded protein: CASSWGQINYGYTF.

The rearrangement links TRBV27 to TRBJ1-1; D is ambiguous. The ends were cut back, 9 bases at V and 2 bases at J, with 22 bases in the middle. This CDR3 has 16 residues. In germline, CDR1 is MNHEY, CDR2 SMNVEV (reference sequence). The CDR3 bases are TGTGCCAGTCCTGAGGGCACCAAAATTTTCAACACTGAAGCTTTCTTT. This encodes CASPEGTKIFNTEAFF.

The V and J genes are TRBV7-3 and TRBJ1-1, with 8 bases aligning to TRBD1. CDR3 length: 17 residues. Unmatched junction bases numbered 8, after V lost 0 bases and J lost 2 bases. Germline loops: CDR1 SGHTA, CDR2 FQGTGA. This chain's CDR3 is CASSLTSWQGANTEAFF. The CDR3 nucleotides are TGTGCCAGCAGCTTAACATCGTGGCAGGGGGCAAACACTGAAGCTTTCTTT.

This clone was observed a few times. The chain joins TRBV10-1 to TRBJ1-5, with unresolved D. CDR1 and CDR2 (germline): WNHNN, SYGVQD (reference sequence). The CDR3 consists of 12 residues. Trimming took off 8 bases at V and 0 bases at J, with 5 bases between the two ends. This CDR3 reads CASFPSNQPQHF. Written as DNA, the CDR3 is TGCGCCAGCTTCCCTAGCAATCAGCCCCAGCATTTT.

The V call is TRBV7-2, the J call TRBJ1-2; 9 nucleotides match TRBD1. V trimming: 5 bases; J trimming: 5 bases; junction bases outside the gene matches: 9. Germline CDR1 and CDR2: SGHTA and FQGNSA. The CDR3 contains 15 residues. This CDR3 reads CASSPWTGELYGYTF. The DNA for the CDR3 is TGTGCCAGCAGCCCATGGACAGGGGAACTTTATGGCTACACCTTC.

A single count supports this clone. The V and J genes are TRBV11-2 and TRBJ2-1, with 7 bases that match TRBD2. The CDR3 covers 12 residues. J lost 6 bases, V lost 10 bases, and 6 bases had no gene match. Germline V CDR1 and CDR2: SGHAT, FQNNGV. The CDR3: CATRGEGNEQFF. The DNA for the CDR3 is TGTGCCACTCGGGGGGAGGGCAATGAGCAGTTCTTC.

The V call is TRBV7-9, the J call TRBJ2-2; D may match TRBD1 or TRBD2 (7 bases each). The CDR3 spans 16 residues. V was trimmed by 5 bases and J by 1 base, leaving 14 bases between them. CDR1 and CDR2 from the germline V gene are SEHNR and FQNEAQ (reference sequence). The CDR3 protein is CASSPAGQRNTGELFF. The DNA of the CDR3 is TGTGCCAGCAGCCCAGCGGGACAGAGGAACACCGGGGAGCTGTTTTTT.

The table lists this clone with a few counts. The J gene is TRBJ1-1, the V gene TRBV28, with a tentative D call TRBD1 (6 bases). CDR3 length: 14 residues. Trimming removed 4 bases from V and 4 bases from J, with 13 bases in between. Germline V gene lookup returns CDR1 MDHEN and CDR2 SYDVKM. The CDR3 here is CASSSYREGTEAFF. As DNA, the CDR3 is TGTGCCAGCAGTTCATACAGGGAAGGCACTGAAGCTTTCTTT.

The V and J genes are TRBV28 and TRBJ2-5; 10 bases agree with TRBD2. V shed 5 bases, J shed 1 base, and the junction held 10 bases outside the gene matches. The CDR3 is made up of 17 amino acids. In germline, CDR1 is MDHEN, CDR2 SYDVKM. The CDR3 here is CASSHYPTSGIQETQYF. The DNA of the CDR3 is TGTGCCAGCAGTCACTATCCTACTAGCGGGATCCAAGAGACCCAGTACTTC.

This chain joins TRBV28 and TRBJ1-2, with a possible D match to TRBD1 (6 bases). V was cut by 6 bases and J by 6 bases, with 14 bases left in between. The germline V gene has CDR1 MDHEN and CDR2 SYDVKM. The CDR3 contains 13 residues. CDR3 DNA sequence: TGTGCCAGCAGGACTAGGGGGGTCCATGGCTACACCTTC. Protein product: CASRTRGVHGYTF.

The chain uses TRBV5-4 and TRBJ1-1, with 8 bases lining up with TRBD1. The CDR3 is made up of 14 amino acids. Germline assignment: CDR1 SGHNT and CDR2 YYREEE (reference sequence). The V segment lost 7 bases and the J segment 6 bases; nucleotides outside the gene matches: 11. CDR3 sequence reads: CASGNRGRGAEAFF. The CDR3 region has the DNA TGTGCCAGCGGCAACAGGGGGAGAGGAGCTGAAGCTTTCTTT.

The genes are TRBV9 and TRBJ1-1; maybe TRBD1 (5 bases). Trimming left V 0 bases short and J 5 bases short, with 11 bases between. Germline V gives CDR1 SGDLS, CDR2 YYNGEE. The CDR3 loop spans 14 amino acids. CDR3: CASSVAVGGTEAFF. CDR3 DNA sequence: TGTGCCAGCAGCGTAGCGGTGGGGGGGACTGAAGCTTTCTTT.

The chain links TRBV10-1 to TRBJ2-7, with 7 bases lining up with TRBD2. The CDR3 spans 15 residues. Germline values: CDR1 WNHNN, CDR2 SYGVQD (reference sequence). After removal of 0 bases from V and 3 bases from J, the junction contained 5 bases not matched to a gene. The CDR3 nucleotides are TGCGCCAGCAGTGAGTCGCGGGGGTCCGTCTACGAGCAGTACTTC. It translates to CASSESRGSVYEQYF.

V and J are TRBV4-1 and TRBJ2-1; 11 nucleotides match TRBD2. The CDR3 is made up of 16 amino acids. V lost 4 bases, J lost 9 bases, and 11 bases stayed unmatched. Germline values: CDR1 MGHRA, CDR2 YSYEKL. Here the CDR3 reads CASSPLAGGYGSEQFF. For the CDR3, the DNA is TGCGCCAGCAGCCCATTAGCGGGAGGGTACGGGAGTGAGCAGTTCTTC.

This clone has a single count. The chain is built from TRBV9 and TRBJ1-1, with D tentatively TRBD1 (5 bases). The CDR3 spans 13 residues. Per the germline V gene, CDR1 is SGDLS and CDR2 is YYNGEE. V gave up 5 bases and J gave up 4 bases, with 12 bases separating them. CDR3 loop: CASSRWQGTEAFF. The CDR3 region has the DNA TGTGCCAGCAGTCGTTGGCAGGGCACTGAAGCTTTCTTT.

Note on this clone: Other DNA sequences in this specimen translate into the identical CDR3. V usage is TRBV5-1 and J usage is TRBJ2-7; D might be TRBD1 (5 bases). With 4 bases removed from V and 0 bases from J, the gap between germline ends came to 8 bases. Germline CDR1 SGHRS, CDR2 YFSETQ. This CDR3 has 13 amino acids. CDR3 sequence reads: CASSQTVSYEQYF. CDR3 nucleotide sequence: TGCGCCAGCAGCCAGACAGTCTCCTACGAGCAGTACTTC. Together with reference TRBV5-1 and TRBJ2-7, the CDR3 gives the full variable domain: KAGVTQTPRYLIKTRGQQVTLSCSPISGHRSVSWYQQTPGQGLQFLFEYFSETQRNKGNFPGRFSGRQFSNSRSEMNVSTLELGDSALYLCASSQTVSYEQYFGPGTRLTVT.

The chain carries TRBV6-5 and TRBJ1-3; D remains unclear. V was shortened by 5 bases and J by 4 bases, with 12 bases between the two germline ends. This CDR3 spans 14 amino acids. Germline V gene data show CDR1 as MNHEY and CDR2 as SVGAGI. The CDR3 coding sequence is TGTGCCAGCAGTCTAGGAGGGTGGGGAAACACCATATATTTT. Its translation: CASSLGGWGNTIYF.

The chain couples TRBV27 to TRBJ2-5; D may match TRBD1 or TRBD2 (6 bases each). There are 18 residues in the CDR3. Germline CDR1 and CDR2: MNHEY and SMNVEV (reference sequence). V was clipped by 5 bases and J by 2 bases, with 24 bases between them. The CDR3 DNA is TGTGCCAGCAGTGTAGGGCCCGGTGGGGGGCAATTTCAAGAGACCCAGTACTTC. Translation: CASSVGPGGGQFQETQYF.

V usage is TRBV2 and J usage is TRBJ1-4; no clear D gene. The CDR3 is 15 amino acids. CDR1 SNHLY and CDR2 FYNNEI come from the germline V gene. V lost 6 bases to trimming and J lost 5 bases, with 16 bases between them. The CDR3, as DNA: TGTGCCAGCAGGCCGGGGAAGCGGACGAATGAAAAACTGTTTTTT. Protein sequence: CASRPGKRTNEKLFF.

The CDR3 sequence: CASSQGQGAANTGELFF. CDR3 sequence (DNA): TGTGCCAGCAGCCAAGGACAGGGGGCCGCGAACACCGGGGAGCTGTTTTTT. The V call is TRBV14, the J call TRBJ2-2; 10 nucleotides agree with TRBD1. The CDR3 spans 17 residues. CDR1 and CDR2 from the germline V gene are SGHDN and FVKESK. V lost 1 base, J lost 0 bases, and 2 bases stayed unmatched.

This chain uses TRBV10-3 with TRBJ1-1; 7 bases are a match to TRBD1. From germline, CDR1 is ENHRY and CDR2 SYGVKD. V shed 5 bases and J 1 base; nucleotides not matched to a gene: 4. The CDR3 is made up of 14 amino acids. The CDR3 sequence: CAISPDRQNTEAFF. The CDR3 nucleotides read TGTGCCATCAGTCCGGACAGGCAGAACACTGAAGCTTTCTTT.

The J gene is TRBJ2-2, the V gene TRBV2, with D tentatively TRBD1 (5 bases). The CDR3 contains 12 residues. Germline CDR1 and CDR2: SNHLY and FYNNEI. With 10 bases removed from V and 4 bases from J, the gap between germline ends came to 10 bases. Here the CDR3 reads CATDSSTGELFF. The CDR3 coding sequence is TGTGCCACAGACAGCAGCACCGGGGAGCTGTTTTTT.

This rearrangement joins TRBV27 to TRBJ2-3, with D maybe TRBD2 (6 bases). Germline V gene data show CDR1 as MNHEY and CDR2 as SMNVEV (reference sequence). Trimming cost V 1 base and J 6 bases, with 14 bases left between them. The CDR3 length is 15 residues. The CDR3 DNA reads TGTGCCAGCAGTTTATACGAGGCTAGCGACGATACGCAGTATTTT. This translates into CASSLYEASDDTQYF.

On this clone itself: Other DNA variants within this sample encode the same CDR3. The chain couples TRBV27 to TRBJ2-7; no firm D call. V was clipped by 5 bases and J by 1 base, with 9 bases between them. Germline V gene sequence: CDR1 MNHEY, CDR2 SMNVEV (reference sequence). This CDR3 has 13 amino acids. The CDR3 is CASSGRVSYEQYF. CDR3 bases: TGTGCCAGCAGTGGCCGGGTATCCTACGAGCAGTACTTC.

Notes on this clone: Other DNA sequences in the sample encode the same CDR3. The CDR3 bases are TGTGCCAGCAGTTTAGCGGGGGAACCCTACGAGCAGTACTTC. Translated: CASSLAGEPYEQYF. The rearrangement joins TRBV28 to TRBJ2-7, with TRBD2 matching over 7 bases. Germline V CDR1 and CDR2: MDHEN, SYDVKM. This CDR3 contains 14 residues. Losses at the gene ends were 2 bases for V and 2 bases for J; bases not matched to a gene: 3.

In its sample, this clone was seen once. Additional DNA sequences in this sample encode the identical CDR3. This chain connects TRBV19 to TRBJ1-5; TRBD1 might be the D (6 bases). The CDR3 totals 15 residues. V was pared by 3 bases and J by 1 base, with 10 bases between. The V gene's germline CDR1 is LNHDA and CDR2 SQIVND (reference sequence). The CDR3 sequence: CASSISGASNQPQHF. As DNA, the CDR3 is TGTGCCAGTAGTATCTCGGGGGCCAGCAATCAGCCCCAGCATTTT.

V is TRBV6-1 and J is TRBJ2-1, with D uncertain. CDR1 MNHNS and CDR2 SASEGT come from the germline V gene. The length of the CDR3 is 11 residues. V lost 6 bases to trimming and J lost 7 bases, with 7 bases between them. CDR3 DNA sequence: TGTGCCAGCAGCCTTAGTAATGAGCAGTTCTTC. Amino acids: CASSLSNEQFF.